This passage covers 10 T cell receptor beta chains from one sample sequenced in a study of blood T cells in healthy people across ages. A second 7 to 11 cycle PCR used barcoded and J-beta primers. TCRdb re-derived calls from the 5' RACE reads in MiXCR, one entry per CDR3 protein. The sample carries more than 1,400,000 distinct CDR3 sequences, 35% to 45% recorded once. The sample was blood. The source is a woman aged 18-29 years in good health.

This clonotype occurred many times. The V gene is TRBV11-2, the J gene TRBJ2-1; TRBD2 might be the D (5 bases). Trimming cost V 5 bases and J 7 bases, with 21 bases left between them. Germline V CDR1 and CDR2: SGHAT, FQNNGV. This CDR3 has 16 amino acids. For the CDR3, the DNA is TGTGCCAGCAGCCACTTGAGAGGGCCTCTCGGGAATGAGCAGTTCTTC. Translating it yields CASSHLRGPLGNEQFF. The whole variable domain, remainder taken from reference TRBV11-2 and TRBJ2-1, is EAGVAQSPRYKIIEKRQSVAFWCNPISGHATLYWYQQILGQGPKLLIQFQNNGVVDDSQLPKDRFSAERLKGVDSTLKIQPAKLEDSAVYLCASSHLRGPLGNEQFFGPGTRLTVL.

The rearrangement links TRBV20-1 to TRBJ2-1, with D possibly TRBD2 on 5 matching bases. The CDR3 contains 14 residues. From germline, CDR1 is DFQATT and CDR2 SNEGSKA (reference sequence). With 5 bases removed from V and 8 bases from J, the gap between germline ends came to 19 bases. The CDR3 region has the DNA TGCAGTGCTTTTCCGGGATCGAGACGTGATGAGCAGTTCTTC. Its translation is CSAFPGSRRDEQFF.

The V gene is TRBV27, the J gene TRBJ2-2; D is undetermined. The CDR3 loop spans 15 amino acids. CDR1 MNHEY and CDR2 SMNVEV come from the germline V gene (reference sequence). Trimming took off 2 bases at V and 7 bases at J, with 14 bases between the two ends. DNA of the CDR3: TGTGCCAGCAGTTTACCCGGGCCGCCGATCGGGGAGCTGTTTTTT. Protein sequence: CASSLPGPPIGELFF.

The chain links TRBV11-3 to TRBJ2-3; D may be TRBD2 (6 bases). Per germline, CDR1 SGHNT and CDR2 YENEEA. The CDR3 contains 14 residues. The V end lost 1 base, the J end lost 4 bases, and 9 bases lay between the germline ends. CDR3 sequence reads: CASSLGGLPDTQYF. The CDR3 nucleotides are TGTGCCAGCAGCTTAGGGGGACTCCCAGATACGCAGTATTTT.

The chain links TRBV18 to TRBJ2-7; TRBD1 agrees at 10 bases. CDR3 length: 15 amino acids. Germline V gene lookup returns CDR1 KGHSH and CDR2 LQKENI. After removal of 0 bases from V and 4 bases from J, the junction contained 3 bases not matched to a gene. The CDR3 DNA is TGTGCCAGCTCACCACCGGGGACAGGGGAGTACGAGCAGTACTTC. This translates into CASSPPGTGEYEQYF. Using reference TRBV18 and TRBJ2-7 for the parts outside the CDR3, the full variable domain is NAGVMQNPRHLVRRRGQEARLRCSPMKGHSHVYWYRQLPEEGLKFMVYLQKENIIDESGMPKERFSAEFPKEGPSILRIQQVVRGDSAAYFCASSPPGTGEYEQYFGPGTRLTVT.

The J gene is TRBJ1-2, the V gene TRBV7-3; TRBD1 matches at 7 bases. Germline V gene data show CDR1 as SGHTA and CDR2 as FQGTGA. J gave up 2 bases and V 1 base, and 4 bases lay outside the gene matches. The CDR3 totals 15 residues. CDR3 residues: CASSLRPGGNYGYTF. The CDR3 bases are TGTGCCAGCAGCTTAAGACCAGGGGGAAACTATGGCTACACCTTC.

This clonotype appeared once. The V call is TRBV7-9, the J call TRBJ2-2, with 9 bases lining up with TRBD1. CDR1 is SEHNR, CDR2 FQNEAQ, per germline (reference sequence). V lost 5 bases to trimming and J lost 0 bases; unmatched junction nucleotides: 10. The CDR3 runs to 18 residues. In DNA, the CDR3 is TGTGCCAGCAGCAGTATTCCCCGGGACAGGGCGAACACCGGGGAGCTGTTTTTT. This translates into CASSSIPRDRANTGELFF.

This CDR3 reads CAISNQRDTEAFF. The CDR3 coding sequence is TGTGCCATCAGTAACCAAAGGGACACTGAAGCTTTCTTT. V gene TRBV10-3 combines with J gene TRBJ1-1, with no clear D. The CDR3 consists of 13 residues. Germline CDR1 reads ENHRY; CDR2 reads SYGVKD. Between the trimmed V and J ends, which lost 5 bases and 3 bases, there was a span of 10 bases.

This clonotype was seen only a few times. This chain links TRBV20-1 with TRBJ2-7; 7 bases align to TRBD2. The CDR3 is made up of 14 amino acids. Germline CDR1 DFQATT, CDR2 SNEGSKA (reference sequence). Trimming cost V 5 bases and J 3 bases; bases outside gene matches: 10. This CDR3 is CSAPSRGRGYEQYF. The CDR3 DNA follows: TGCAGTGCTCCTTCGCGTGGGAGGGGCTACGAGCAGTACTTC.

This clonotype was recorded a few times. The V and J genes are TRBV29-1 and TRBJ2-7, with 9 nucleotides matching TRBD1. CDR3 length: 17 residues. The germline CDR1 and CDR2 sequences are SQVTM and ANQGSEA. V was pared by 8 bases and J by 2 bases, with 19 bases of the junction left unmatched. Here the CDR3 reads CSYMTIDRDRATYEQYF. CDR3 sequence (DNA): TGCAGCTATATGACGATAGACCGGGACAGGGCCACCTACGAGCAGTACTTC.